Listed here are 27 T cell receptor beta chains from one sample, sequenced in a study of radiotherapy plus CTLA-4 blockade in lung cancer. The method was immunoSEQ multiplex PCR; TCRdb's version includes in-frame clones alone and lacks a portion of them. The repertoire holds about 97,000 clones, with under 85% as singletons. Material: peripheral blood, obtained from a patient treated with radiotherapy plus ipilimumab. These receptors were obtained from a human donor with non-small cell lung cancer who had a partial response to radiotherapy plus ipilimumab. Some clones in this sample may be carry-over from other donors' samples.

This chain uses TRBV4-2 with TRBJ1-1, with a tentative D call TRBD1 (6 bases). With 0 bases removed from V and 1 base from J, the gap between germline ends came to 15 bases. The germline V gene has CDR1 LGHNA and CDR2 YNFKEQ. This CDR3 is 17 amino acids long. The CDR3, as DNA: TGTGCCAGCAGCCAAGATCCTGCAGGGGCTCCGAACACTGAAGCTTTCTTT. Translation: CASSQDPAGAPNTEAFF.

This clone has just a few counts. The rearrangement links TRBV4-1 to TRBJ1-2; D may be TRBD1 (6 bases). Trimming shortened V by 0 bases and J by 4 bases, and 15 bases separated the two germline ends. Germline CDR1 reads MGHRA; CDR2 reads YSYEKL. This CDR3 spans 16 amino acids. The CDR3 here is CASSQEVGGQTYGYTF. CDR3 coding DNA: TGCGCCAGCAGCCAAGAAGTAGGCGGACAGACCTATGGCTACACCTTC.

A single count supports this clone. The chain carries TRBV12-5 and TRBJ2-2, with 9 bases matching TRBD2. CDR1 is LGHNT, CDR2 FRNRAP, per germline. V shed 5 bases, J shed 5 bases, and the junction held 6 bases outside the gene matches. The CDR3 is 15 amino acids. Written as DNA, the CDR3 is TGTGCTAGTGGTCTTAGCGGGAGTCTAACCGGGGAGCTGTTTTTT. Translating it yields CASGLSGSLTGELFF.

This sequence joins TRBV5-1 and TRBJ2-7, with D perhaps TRBD1 (6 bases). The CDR3 covers 15 residues. V was shortened by 0 bases and J by 5 bases, with 15 bases between the two germline ends. CDR1 is SGHRS, CDR2 YFSETQ, per germline. CDR3 DNA sequence: TGCGCCAGCAGCTTGGGGCCGACAGGTTTCCACGAGCAGTACTTC. This sequence encodes CASSLGPTGFHEQYF. The full variable domain, rest sourced from reference TRBV5-1 and TRBJ2-7, is KAGVTQTPRYLIKTRGQQVTLSCSPISGHRSVSWYQQTPGQGLQFLFEYFSETQRNKGNFPGRFSGRQFSNSRSEMNVSTLELGDSALYLCASSLGPTGFHEQYFGPGTRLTVT.

This clone was counted once. The V gene is TRBV2, the J gene TRBJ2-2; D is undetermined. The CDR3 loop spans 13 amino acids. Germline V gives CDR1 SNHLY, CDR2 FYNNEI. Trimming shortened V by 2 bases and J by 4 bases, and 5 bases separated the two germline ends. The CDR3 sequence is CASSEIGTGELFF. DNA for the CDR3: TGTGCCAGCAGTGAAATCGGCACCGGGGAGCTGTTTTTT.

The chain combines TRBV5-1 with TRBJ1-6; D unresolved. The CDR3 has 17 residues. Germline V CDR1 and CDR2: SGHRS, YFSETQ. V was pared by 0 bases and J by 6 bases, with 16 bases between. Here the CDR3 reads CASSLAQGRGGNSPLHF. The CDR3 nucleotides read TGCGCCAGCAGCTTGGCCCAAGGTCGGGGAGGTAATTCACCCCTCCACTTT.

This clone has more than one count but fewer than ten. This chain joins TRBV14 and TRBJ2-3, with D unresolved. The CDR3 totals 15 residues. V was pared by 2 bases and J by 1 base, with 10 bases between. Per the germline V gene, CDR1 is SGHDN and CDR2 is FVKESK. In nucleotides, the CDR3 is TGTGCCAGCAGCCAACAAGCTCTTCGCACAGATACGCAGTATTTT. As protein: CASSQQALRTDTQYF.

The CDR3 DNA reads as TGTGCCACTACCGGGACAAGCTCCATGAACACTGAAGCTTTCTTT. The encoded protein is CATTGTSSMNTEAFF. This sequence joins TRBV7-9 and TRBJ1-1; a possible D gene is TRBD1 (6 bases). V lost 10 bases, J lost 0 bases, and 18 bases lay in between. The CDR3 totals 15 residues. From germline, CDR1 is SEHNR and CDR2 FQNEAQ (reference sequence).

This CDR3 reads CASSLRSPPYNSPLHF. In nucleotides, the CDR3 is TGTGCCAGCAGTTTACGCAGTCCTCCGTATAATTCACCCCTCCACTTT. V usage is TRBV27 and J usage is TRBJ1-6; no clear D gene. Trimming stripped 2 bases from V and 4 bases from J, with 12 bases between. This CDR3 comprises 16 residues. CDR1 MNHEY and CDR2 SMNVEV come from the germline V gene (reference sequence).

This clone was picked up one time. The rearrangement links TRBV6-5 to TRBJ2-2; D remains unclear. The ends were cut back, 0 bases at V and 7 bases at J, with 6 bases in the middle. The CDR3 loop spans 13 amino acids. Germline V gives CDR1 MNHEY, CDR2 SVGAGI. CDR3 in amino acids: CASSYSRNGELFF. The CDR3 DNA reads TGTGCCAGCAGTTACTCGAGGAACGGGGAGCTGTTTTTT.

This chain links TRBV6-6 with TRBJ2-1; no reliable D call. This CDR3 is 14 amino acids long. Between the trimmed V and J ends, which lost 4 bases and 5 bases, there was a span of 12 bases. CDR1 is MNHNY, CDR2 SVGAGI, per germline (reference sequence). DNA of the CDR3: TGTGCCAGCAGTTCATATAGTGGGCACAATGAGCAGTTCTTC. It is translated as CASSSYSGHNEQFF.

This chain uses TRBV5-1 with TRBJ1-1; D is possibly TRBD1 (6 bases). The CDR3 sequence is 14 residues long. CDR1 SGHRS and CDR2 YFSETQ come from the germline V gene. V lost 0 bases and J 7 bases, leaving 13 bases between the germline ends. CDR3 DNA sequence: TGCGCCAGCAGCTTGGTCACAGGGCAAGATGAAGCTTTCTTT. This translates into CASSLVTGQDEAFF.

The genes are TRBV19 and TRBJ1-2, with 8 bases matching TRBD1. The germline gives CDR1 LNHDA, CDR2 SQIVND (reference sequence). This CDR3 comprises 12 residues. The V gene end was trimmed by 9 bases and the J gene end by 8 bases; junction bases not matched to a gene: 8. CDR3: CASWQGAFGYTF. Written as DNA, the CDR3 is TGTGCCAGCTGGCAGGGGGCTTTCGGCTACACCTTC.

This chain connects TRBV6-5 to TRBJ2-1, with 8 bases matching TRBD2. Trimming cost V 5 bases and J 4 bases; bases outside gene matches: 7. Germline V gene sequence: CDR1 MNHEY, CDR2 SVGAGI. There are 15 residues in the CDR3. The CDR3 here is CASSTGGGGYNEQFF. CDR3 nucleotides: TGTGCCAGCAGTACCGGGGGGGGTGGGTACAATGAGCAGTTCTTC.

The chain joins TRBV11-2 to TRBJ1-1; 7 bases fit TRBD1. From germline, CDR1 is SGHAT and CDR2 FQNNGV. The CDR3 is made up of 15 amino acids. The ends lost 5 bases at V and 1 base at J; junction bases unmatched: 7. CDR3 coding DNA: TGTGCCAGCAGCCCCGGGGACAGAAGGAACACTGAAGCTTTCTTT. It yields the protein CASSPGDRRNTEAFF.

The V call is TRBV9, the J call TRBJ2-1; 9 bases are a match to TRBD2. In germline, CDR1 is SGDLS, CDR2 YYNGEE. The CDR3 is 16 amino acids. The V and J ends lost 0 bases and 2 bases, in that order; junction bases with no gene match: 3. CDR3 amino acids: CASSVGGGGAYNEQFF. CDR3 bases: TGTGCCAGCAGCGTAGGGGGCGGGGGGGCCTACAATGAGCAGTTCTTC.

The rearrangement links TRBV19 to TRBJ1-5; possibly TRBD1 for D (6 bases). With 4 bases removed from V and 6 bases from J, the gap between germline ends came to 10 bases. The germline V gene encodes CDR1 LNHDA and CDR2 SQIVND (reference sequence). The length of the CDR3 is 13 residues. The CDR3 spells CASSTGAAQPQHF. Written as DNA, the CDR3 is TGTGCCAGTAGTACAGGGGCAGCTCAGCCCCAGCATTTT.

The V and J genes are TRBV28 and TRBJ1-2; perhaps TRBD1 as D (5 bases). The CDR3 has 14 amino acids. The germline V gene has CDR1 MDHEN and CDR2 SYDVKM. The V and J ends lost 2 bases and 0 bases respectively, with 7 bases between them. This chain's CDR3 is CASSLRGSNYGYTF. The CDR3 nucleotides read TGTGCCAGCAGTTTACGGGGGTCTAACTATGGCTACACCTTC.

The CDR3 here is CASSAGTSLRNEQFF. In DNA, the CDR3 is TGTGCCAGCAGTGCCGGGACATCTCTGAGGAATGAGCAGTTCTTC. J is TRBJ2-1 and V is TRBV28; a weak D match, TRBD1 (6 bases). Between the trimmed V and J ends, which lost 5 bases and 7 bases, there was a span of 18 bases. CDR1 and CDR2 (germline): MDHEN, SYDVKM. There are 15 residues in the CDR3.

This chain joins TRBV6-5 and TRBJ1-5; D is possibly TRBD1 (5 bases). Germline CDR1 and CDR2: MNHEY and SVGAGI. The V gene lost 0 bases and the J gene lost 5 bases, with 11 bases spanning the gap. The length of the CDR3 is 15 residues. The CDR3 is CASSYSGRSDQPQHF. The CDR3 DNA reads TGTGCCAGCAGTTACTCGGGGCGATCTGATCAGCCCCAGCATTTT.

This clone was counted a few times. J is TRBJ2-5 and V is TRBV5-6, with TRBD1 matching 8 bases. V was pared by 5 bases and J by 5 bases, with 20 bases of the junction left unmatched. The CDR3 has 18 amino acids. Germline V gene data show CDR1 as SGHDT and CDR2 as YYEEEE. The DNA for the CDR3 is TGTGCCAGCAGAAAAATGGGACGTGGGCAGGGGGCAAAGGAGACCCAGTACTTC. Translated, it gives CASRKMGRGQGAKETQYF.

The rearrangement links TRBV7-2 to TRBJ2-1, with 8 positions matching TRBD1. V shed 3 bases and J 9 bases; nucleotides not matched to a gene: 10. Germline V gives CDR1 SGHTA, CDR2 FQGNSA. The CDR3 runs 15 residues. CDR3 bases: TGTGCCAGCAGCTTCGCGCAGGGGGCGCGGGGTGAGCAGTTCTTC. Amino acids: CASSFAQGARGEQFF.

The rearrangement links TRBV11-3 to TRBJ2-5; D may be TRBD2 (5 bases). CDR1 SGHNT and CDR2 YENEEA come from the germline V gene. The CDR3 length is 14 residues. V lost 0 bases and J lost 5, with 10 bases in between. CDR3 sequence reads: CASSLEDSRETQYF. CDR3 in DNA: TGTGCCAGCAGCTTAGAGGACTCTCGGGAGACCCAGTACTTC.

The CDR3, as DNA: TGCGCCAGCAGCAGGCGGCCGGACAGGGAAGTTAGTACTGAAGCTTTCTTT. It yields the protein CASSRRPDREVSTEAFF. The rearrangement uses TRBV5-1 and TRBJ1-1, with 8 nucleotides matching TRBD1. The J segment lost 5 bases and the V segment lost 4 bases, leaving 16 bases of the junction unmatched. Germline V CDR1 and CDR2: SGHRS, YFSETQ. The CDR3 totals 17 residues.

This clone came up once. The rearrangement joins TRBV2 to TRBJ1-6; 7 bases agree with TRBD1. The CDR3 has 13 residues. Germline loops: CDR1 SNHLY, CDR2 FYNNEI. Losses at the gene ends were 6 bases for V and 7 bases for J; bases not matched to a gene: 3. This CDR3 is CASRGQNNSPLHF. The CDR3 coding sequence is TGTGCCAGCAGGGGACAGAACAATTCACCCCTCCACTTT.

The chain is built from TRBV18 and TRBJ1-4, with a weak D call TRBD1 (5 bases). V was cut by 3 bases and J by 2 bases, with 19 bases left in between. The germline V gene encodes CDR1 KGHSH and CDR2 LQKENI. The CDR3 is 18 amino acids. As DNA, the CDR3 is TGTGCCAGCTCACCGTTGGGCGCTAGTCGGGGGACTAATGAAAAACTGTTTTTT. It specifies CASSPLGASRGTNEKLFF.

The J gene is TRBJ2-5, the V gene TRBV29-1, with TRBD1 identical over 11 bases. This CDR3 contains 14 residues. Germline V gene data show CDR1 as SQVTM and CDR2 as ANQGSEA. Trimming at V came to 6 bases and at J to 6 bases, leaving 9 bases not matched to a gene. CDR3 sequence: CSVRPGQGGQTQYF. CDR3 coding DNA: TGCAGCGTCCGACCGGGACAGGGGGGGCAGACCCAGTACTTC.